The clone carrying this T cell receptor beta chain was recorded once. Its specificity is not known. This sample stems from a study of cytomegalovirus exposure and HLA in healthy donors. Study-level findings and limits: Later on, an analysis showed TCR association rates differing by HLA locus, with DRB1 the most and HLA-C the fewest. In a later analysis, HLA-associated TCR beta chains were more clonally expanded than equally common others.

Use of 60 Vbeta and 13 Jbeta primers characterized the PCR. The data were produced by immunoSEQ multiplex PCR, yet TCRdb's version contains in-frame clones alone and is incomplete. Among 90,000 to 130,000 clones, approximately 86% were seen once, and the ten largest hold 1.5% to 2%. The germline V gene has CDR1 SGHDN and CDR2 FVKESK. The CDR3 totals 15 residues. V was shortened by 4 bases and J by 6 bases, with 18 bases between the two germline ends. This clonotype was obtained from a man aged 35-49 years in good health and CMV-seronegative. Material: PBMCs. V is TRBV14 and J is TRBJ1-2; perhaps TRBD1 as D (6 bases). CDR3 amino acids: CASSPRQELIDGYTF. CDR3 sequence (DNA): TGTGCCAGCAGCCCCAGACAGGAATTGATCGATGGCTACACCTTC. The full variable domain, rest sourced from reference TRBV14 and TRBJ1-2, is EAGVTQFPSHSVIEKGQTVTLRCDPISGHDNLYWYRRVMGKEIKFLLHFVKESKQDESGMPNNRFLAERTGGTYSTLKVQPAELEDSGVYFCASSPRQELIDGYTFGSGTRLTVV.